Each of the 9 T cell receptor beta chains below was sequenced from the same sample in a study of cytomegalovirus exposure and HLA in healthy donors. Both 60 Vbeta primers and 13 Jbeta primers went into the PCR. Libraries were prepared by immunoSEQ multiplex PCR; TCRdb keeps only in-frame clonotypes and omits some of them. This sample has some 190,000 clones, with 65% to 90% found just once. Sample: PBMCs. Receptors originate from a woman younger than 45 in good health and CMV-seronegative.

This chain uses TRBV7-9 with TRBJ2-5; D is uncertain. CDR3 size: 13 residues. CDR1 and CDR2 from the germline V gene are SEHNR and FQNEAQ (reference sequence). V gave up 4 bases and J gave up 2 bases, with 8 bases separating them. The CDR3 sequence is CASSYVQQETQYF. CDR3 nucleotides: TGTGCCAGCAGCTACGTCCAGCAAGAGACCCAGTACTTC. The whole variable domain, filled in from reference TRBV7-9 and TRBJ2-5, reads DTGVSQNPRHKITKRGQNVTFRCDPISEHNRLYWYRQTLGQGPEFLTYFQNEAQLEKSRLLSDRFSAERPKGSFSTLEIQRTEQGDSAMYLCASSYVQQETQYFGPGTRLLVL.

V gene TRBV2 combines with J gene TRBJ1-2; D perhaps matches TRBD1 (5 bases). The ends were cut back, 3 bases at V and 5 bases at J, with 10 bases in the middle. The CDR3 consists of 13 residues. Germline CDR1 SNHLY, CDR2 FYNNEI. CDR3 in amino acids: CASSDQTGYGYTF. CDR3 DNA: TGTGCCAGCAGTGATCAAACAGGATATGGCTACACCTTC.

The V and J genes are TRBV5-1 and TRBJ2-1, with 8 bases that match TRBD2. This CDR3 spans 16 amino acids. Germline CDR1 and CDR2: SGHRS and YFSETQ. V was clipped by 4 bases and J by 10 bases; unmatched bases: 16. This CDR3 reads CASSRARIPLAGEQFF. For the CDR3, the DNA is TGCGCCAGCAGCCGTGCTAGAATCCCCTTAGCGGGAGAGCAGTTCTTC.

This clone was seen more than once but under ten times. This chain links TRBV6-6 with TRBJ1-1; a weak D match, TRBD1 (5 bases). This CDR3 has 13 amino acids. Trimming removed 8 bases at V and 0 bases at J, with 10 bases between. Germline V gene lookup returns CDR1 MNHNY and CDR2 SVGAGI (reference sequence). CDR3 in DNA: TGTGCCAGCCTCAGGGTACTGAACACTGAAGCTTTCTTT. Its protein product is CASLRVLNTEAFF.

This clone was counted once. V is TRBV5-6 and J is TRBJ2-1, with a tentative D call TRBD1 (6 bases). Trimming took off 4 bases at V and 1 base at J, with 12 bases between the two ends. Germline CDR1 and CDR2: SGHDT and YYEEEE. CDR3 length equals 15 residues. The CDR3, as DNA: TGTGCCAGCAGCCAGGGGACACCTTCCTACAATGAGCAGTTCTTC. It translates to CASSQGTPSYNEQFF.

This clone was recorded once. The chain employs TRBV29-1 and TRBJ2-3, with 11 bases identical to TRBD1. J gave up 2 bases and V 3 bases, and 16 bases lay outside the gene matches. This CDR3 has 19 amino acids. Germline V gives CDR1 SQVTM, CDR2 ANQGSEA. This CDR3 reads CSVDIADRGRLPYTDTQYF. The CDR3 DNA reads TGCAGCGTTGATATCGCGGACAGGGGGCGGCTTCCCTACACAGATACGCAGTATTTT.

About this clone: A junction boundary mismatches the germline segment, possibly from a read error. The chain combines TRBV11-3 with TRBJ2-2; TRBD2 might be the D (6 bases). Germline V lookup: CDR1 SGHNT, CDR2 YENEEA. The CDR3 contains 15 residues. CDR3 loop: CASSDRNSNTGGLFF. CDR3 sequence (DNA): TGTGCCAGCAGTGACAGAAACTCGAACACCGGGGGGCTGTTTTTT.

This clone was counted a single time. V and J are TRBV6-1 and TRBJ2-5; D might be TRBD2 (6 bases). The CDR3 spans 14 residues. Trimming took off 6 bases at V and 5 bases at J, with 16 bases between the two ends. From germline, CDR1 is MNHNS and CDR2 SASEGT. The CDR3 nucleotides are TGTGCCAGCAGAGCCGCCGGGGCGGGGGAGACCCAGTACTTC. It specifies CASRAAGAGETQYF.

The DNA for the CDR3 is TGCGCCAGCAGTCCCGGGACAGCACCTAACGAGCAGTACTTC. This sequence encodes CASSPGTAPNEQYF. The chain combines TRBV5-1 with TRBJ2-7; 7 nucleotides line up with TRBD1. Per the germline V gene, CDR1 is SGHRS and CDR2 is YFSETQ. This CDR3 contains 14 residues. V shed 5 bases, J shed 5 bases, and the junction held 10 bases outside the gene matches.